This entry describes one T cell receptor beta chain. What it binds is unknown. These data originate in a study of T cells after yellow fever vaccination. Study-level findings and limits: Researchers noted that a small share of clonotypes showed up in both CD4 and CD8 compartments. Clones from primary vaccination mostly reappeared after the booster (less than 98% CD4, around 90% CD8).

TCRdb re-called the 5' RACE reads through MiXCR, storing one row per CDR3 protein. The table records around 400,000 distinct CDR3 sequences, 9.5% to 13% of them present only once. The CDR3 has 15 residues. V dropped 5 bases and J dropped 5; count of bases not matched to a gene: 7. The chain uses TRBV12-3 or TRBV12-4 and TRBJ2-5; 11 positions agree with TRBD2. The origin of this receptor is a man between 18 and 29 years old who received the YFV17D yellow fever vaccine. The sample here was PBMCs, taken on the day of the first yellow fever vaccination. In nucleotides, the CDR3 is TGTGCCAGCAGTCCCCACGGGACTAGCGGCGAGACCCAGTACTTC. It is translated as CASSPHGTSGETQYF.